This T cell receptor (beta chain) was captured in a study of blood T cell repertoires in COVID-19. Study background: Spain, Italy and the United States supplied samples that represented acute and convalescent COVID-19. Sample material is recorded as cDNA or gDNA derived from T cells, B-cell-depleted T cells, or PBMCs.

Under the authors' procedure: From reference gene primer amplification, estimates of nucleated cell counts were derived. Generated by immunoSEQ multiplex PCR, the TCRdb table keeps only in-frame clones and is missing some. V and J calls and clone size are those listed in that table; D and trimming were worked out from the DNA. The sample holds hundreds of thousands of clones, about 87% seen once. Per the germline V gene, CDR1 is LGHDT and CDR2 is YNNKEL (reference sequence). This CDR3 region has 19 residues. V lost 0 bases, J lost 2 bases, and 12 bases stayed unmatched. This TCR was recovered from a woman in her 30s with COVID-19, enrolled during active disease. The rearrangement joins TRBV3-1 (or the pseudogene TRBV3-2) to TRBJ2-3, with 9 bases matching TRBD2. The source material was peripheral blood. CDR3 DNA sequence: TGTGCCAGCAGCCAAGATTTTCGGGTAGCGGGAGCCCCCACAGATACGCAGTATTTT. It yields the protein CASSQDFRVAGAPTDTQYF.